Below, 30 T cell receptor beta chains from the same sample are listed, as sequenced in a study of identical twins. MiXCR, applied by TCRdb to the 5' RACE reads, yields one record per CDR3 protein. The sample has hundreds of thousands of distinct CDR3 sequences, 21% seen once; the top ten hold more than 4%. The sample was also reused in another study, on T cells expressing NK-cell markers.

Sequenced sample: PBMCs. These receptors were taken from a woman younger than 30 in good health.

This clonotype turned up a few times. This chain joins TRBV20-1 and TRBJ2-1; D gene unclear. The V gene's germline CDR1 is DFQATT and CDR2 SNEGSKA (reference sequence). V was shortened by 3 bases and J by 12 bases, with 9 bases between the two germline ends. The CDR3 runs 10 residues. This chain's CDR3 is CSASAVGQFF. The CDR3 coding sequence is TGCAGTGCTAGCGCCGTCGGGCAGTTCTTC.

The rearrangement links TRBV6-6 to TRBJ2-7; 13 bases align to TRBD2. From germline, CDR1 is MNHNY and CDR2 SVGAGI (reference sequence). J gave up 6 bases and V 5 bases, and 1 base lay outside the gene matches. The CDR3 has 13 residues. The CDR3 reads CASSRLAGGEQYF. In DNA form, the CDR3 reads TGTGCCAGCAGTAGACTAGCGGGAGGCGAGCAGTACTTC.

This clonotype was counted between two and nine times. The chain uses TRBV27 and TRBJ1-2; D ambiguous. Trimming shortened V by 4 bases and J by 13 bases, and 13 bases separated the two germline ends. The CDR3 has 11 amino acids. Looked up from germline, CDR1 is MNHEY and CDR2 is SMNVEV (reference sequence). This CDR3 is CASSSRGSPTF. CDR3 DNA: TGTGCCAGCAGTTCGCGAGGATCCCCCACCTTC.

The chain combines TRBV9 with TRBJ2-1; TRBD1 might be the D (6 bases). Trimming removed 4 bases at V and 10 bases at J, with 15 bases between. In germline, CDR1 is SGDLS, CDR2 YYNGEE. The CDR3 runs 13 residues. Here the CDR3 reads CASSPNRAREQFF. The DNA of the CDR3 is TGTGCCAGCAGCCCCAACAGGGCCAGAGAGCAGTTCTTC.

This chain links TRBV20-1 with TRBJ2-1; a weak D match, TRBD1 (6 bases). V lost 5 bases and J 4 bases, leaving 18 bases between the germline ends. The CDR3 consists of 15 residues. CDR1 and CDR2 from the germline V gene are DFQATT and SNEGSKA (reference sequence). In DNA form, the CDR3 reads TGCAGTGCTCCGGAGCTTCGGGACACTTACAATGAGCAGTTCTTC. Translating it yields CSAPELRDTYNEQFF.

The chain couples TRBV7-8 to TRBJ2-7, with 10 bases that match TRBD1. Germline V CDR1 and CDR2: SGHVS, FQNEAQ. After removal of 5 bases from V and 7 bases from J, the junction contained 8 bases not matched to a gene. This CDR3 comprises 14 residues. The chain's CDR3 is CASSPRDRGWEQYF. CDR3 DNA: TGTGCCAGCAGCCCCCGGGACAGGGGATGGGAGCAGTACTTC.

This chain joins TRBV5-6 and TRBJ1-1, with 11 bases identical to TRBD1. The CDR3 contains 16 residues. Per germline, CDR1 SGHDT and CDR2 YYEEEE. The J segment lost 4 bases and the V segment lost 0 bases, leaving 5 bases of the junction unmatched. CDR3 nucleotides: TGTGCCAGCAGCTTGGGCCCCGGGACAGGGGGCACTGAAGCTTTCTTT. Translation: CASSLGPGTGGTEAFF.

This clonotype was observed a handful of times. In DNA, the CDR3 is TGTGCCAGCAGTTACTCGGGGAGACCAACTAATGAAAAACTGTTTTTT. This translates into CASSYSGRPTNEKLFF. The V gene is TRBV6-5, the J gene TRBJ1-4; D not certain. The CDR3 runs 16 residues. CDR1 is MNHEY and CDR2 is SVGAGI in the germline V gene. The V end was cut by 0 bases, the J end by 0 bases, with 8 bases between.

Ten or more counts support this clonotype. V usage is TRBV7-2 and J usage is TRBJ2-5; 8 bases map to TRBD1. The CDR3 is 15 amino acids. Germline V gives CDR1 SGHTA, CDR2 FQGNSA. Trimming at V came to 4 bases and at J to 7 bases, leaving 11 bases not matched to a gene. This chain's CDR3 is CASSSRGTGTRTQYF. The CDR3 nucleotides read TGTGCCAGCAGCTCTAGAGGGACAGGAACACGGACCCAGTACTTC.

There are a few counts of this clonotype. The chain couples TRBV20-1 to TRBJ2-1; tentative D call: TRBD2 (6 bases). This CDR3 is built from 15 residues. CDR1 is DFQATT, CDR2 SNEGSKA, per germline (reference sequence). V was clipped by 6 bases and J by 3 bases, with 18 bases between them. The CDR3 coding sequence is TGCAGTGCAGCCGGGCGGGACCCCATCTACAATGAGCAGTTCTTC. As protein: CSAAGRDPIYNEQFF.

In its sample, this clonotype was seen many times. The chain links TRBV10-3 to TRBJ2-7; no firm D call. CDR1 and CDR2 from the germline V gene are ENHRY and SYGVKD. Trimming removed 0 bases at V and 6 bases at J, with 6 bases between. The CDR3 runs 12 residues. The CDR3 reads CAISESRREQYF. CDR3 nucleotide sequence: TGTGCCATCAGTGAGTCGAGGCGCGAGCAGTACTTC.

V gene TRBV27 combines with J gene TRBJ1-6; D unclear. The V end lost 5 bases, the J end lost 11 bases, and 10 bases lay between the germline ends. This CDR3 spans 12 amino acids. Germline V CDR1 and CDR2: MNHEY, SMNVEV (reference sequence). The CDR3 DNA is TGTGCCAGCAGTCCCCCAGAGGCACCCCTCCACTTT. This translates into CASSPPEAPLHF.

The chain carries TRBV9 and TRBJ2-3; TRBD2 matches 7 bases. The CDR3 is made up of 16 amino acids. With V trimmed by 0 bases and J by 3 bases, 7 bases remained unmatched. Germline-derived CDR1 and CDR2 are SGDLS and YYNGEE. CDR3: CASSVGSSGSTDTQYF. CDR3 coding DNA: TGTGCCAGCAGCGTAGGGTCTAGCGGTTCGACAGATACGCAGTATTTT.

V gene TRBV12-3 or TRBV12-4 combines with J gene TRBJ2-3; no definite D call. Deletions cut 7 bases from V and 3 bases from J, with 8 bases between. There are 12 residues in the CDR3. In DNA, the CDR3 is TGTGCCAGCACGGGCGTAACAGATACGCAGTATTTT. Its translation is CASTGVTDTQYF.

The chain joins TRBV6-2 or TRBV6-3 to TRBJ2-7, with D possibly TRBD2 on 5 matching bases. The CDR3 runs 15 residues. Germline V CDR1 and CDR2: MNHEY, SVGEGT. Trimming pared 7 bases from V and 2 bases from J, leaving 18 bases between. As DNA, the CDR3 is TGTGCCAGCATCCGAAAAAGGACTGACACCTACGAGCAGTACTTC. This translates into CASIRKRTDTYEQYF.

In its sample, this clonotype was seen a few times. The chain employs TRBV4-2 and TRBJ2-7, with D perhaps TRBD2 (6 bases). The CDR3 is 16 residues long. Germline CDR1 reads LGHNA; CDR2 reads YNFKEQ. Trimming shortened V by 0 bases and J by 0 bases, and 12 bases separated the two germline ends. The CDR3 nucleotides are TGTGCCAGCAGCCAAGATTTGGCGGGGACCTCCTACGAGCAGTACTTC. Translation: CASSQDLAGTSYEQYF.

This clonotype turned up a few times. In DNA, the CDR3 is TGCGCCAGCAGCCAAGATCTCGGAACCGGGGAGCTGTTTTTT. Protein product: CASSQDLGTGELFF. The rearrangement uses TRBV4-3 and TRBJ2-2, with no clear D. Germline V gene sequence: CDR1 LGHNA, CDR2 YSLEER. The CDR3 spans 14 residues. V dropped 0 bases and J dropped 5 bases, with 7 bases sitting between them.

The table lists this clonotype with a count of one. This sequence joins TRBV30 and TRBJ1-4, with TRBD1 matching over 7 bases. V was pared by 1 base and J by 8 bases, with 4 bases of the junction left unmatched. CDR1 and CDR2 (germline): GTSNPN, SVGIG (reference sequence). The CDR3 is 13 amino acids. CDR3 amino acids: CAWSGGTAEKLFF. In nucleotides, the CDR3 is TGTGCCTGGAGTGGTGGGACAGCAGAAAAACTGTTTTTT.

This clonotype was counted between two and nine times. The chain recombines TRBV18 with TRBJ2-1; D remains ambiguous. V dropped 3 bases and J dropped 5 bases, with 5 bases sitting between them. CDR1 KGHSH and CDR2 LQKENI come from the germline V gene. The CDR3 contains 12 residues. CDR3: CASSPPHNEQFF. The DNA of the CDR3 is TGTGCCAGCTCACCTCCCCACAATGAGCAGTTCTTC. The full variable domain, in which reference TRBV18 and TRBJ2-1 provide the parts outside the CDR3, is NAGVMQNPRHLVRRRGQEARLRCSPMKGHSHVYWYRQLPEEGLKFMVYLQKENIIDESGMPKERFSAEFPKEGPSILRIQQVVRGDSAAYFCASSPPHNEQFFGPGTRLTVL.

This clonotype appeared a few times. The rearrangement links TRBV20-1 to TRBJ2-3; the D call may be TRBD1 or TRBD2 (5 bases each). Trimming removed 6 bases at V and 0 bases at J, with 13 bases between. The CDR3 extends over 14 amino acids. CDR1 and CDR2 from the germline V gene are DFQATT and SNEGSKA (reference sequence). Written as DNA, the CDR3 is TGCAGTGCGCGAGGGACCCCAAGCACAGATACGCAGTATTTT. It translates to CSARGTPSTDTQYF.

The chain couples TRBV5-1 to TRBJ2-5; 7 nucleotides match TRBD1. The CDR3 has 16 amino acids. The junction had 15 bases not matched to a gene; V was cut back by 3 bases and J by 7 bases. Germline CDR1 and CDR2: SGHRS and YFSETQ. CDR3: CASSWETGQARGTQYF. The CDR3, as DNA: TGCGCCAGCAGCTGGGAAACCGGACAGGCGAGAGGGACCCAGTACTTC.

This chain joins TRBV4-1 and TRBJ2-6; D not resolved. This CDR3 is 16 amino acids long. Germline V lookup: CDR1 MGHRA, CDR2 YSYEKL. The V gene lost 0 bases and the J gene lost 0 bases, with 6 bases spanning the gap. Here the CDR3 reads CASSQEVLSGANVLTF. For the CDR3, the DNA is TGCGCCAGCAGCCAAGAAGTTCTCTCTGGGGCCAACGTCCTGACTTTC.

This clonotype was seen a few times. The genes are TRBV12-3 or TRBV12-4 and TRBJ2-4; D gene ambiguous. Trimming pared 8 bases from V and 0 bases from J, leaving 11 bases between. CDR3 length: 14 residues. CDR3 sequence (DNA): TGTGCCAGCGGTGGAAGTTTAGCCAAAAACATTCAGTACTTC. This sequence encodes CASGGSLAKNIQYF.

This sequence joins TRBV4-3 and TRBJ2-2; 11 nucleotides line up with TRBD2. Trimming cost V 5 bases and J 4 bases; bases outside gene matches: 3. The CDR3 has 15 residues. The V gene's germline CDR1 is LGHNA and CDR2 YSLEER. CDR3 sequence reads: CASSYGTSGTGELFF. The CDR3 DNA is TGCGCCAGCAGCTACGGGACTAGCGGCACCGGGGAGCTGTTTTTT.

There are many counts of this clonotype. J is TRBJ2-1 and V is TRBV7-2; 9 positions agree with TRBD2. The germline CDR1 and CDR2 sequences are SGHTA and FQGNSA. Trimming removed 4 bases from V and 4 bases from J; junction bases left unmatched: 11. There are 17 residues in the CDR3. The CDR3 nucleotides are TGTGCCAGCAGCTGGGGCAGGGGGAGCGGGGGGTACAATGAGCAGTTCTTC. Its translation: CASSWGRGSGGYNEQFF. Full variable domain (remainder filled in from reference TRBV7-2 and TRBJ2-1): GAGVSQSPSNKVTEKGKDVELRCDPISGHTALYWYRQSLGQGLEFLIYFQGNSAPDKSGLPSDRFSAERTGGSVSTLTIQRTQQEDSAVYLCASSWGRGSGGYNEQFFGPGTRLTVL.

This clonotype was observed many times. The chain recombines TRBV6-1 with TRBJ2-5; 9 bases agree with TRBD2. V lost 7 bases to trimming and J lost 6 bases; unmatched junction nucleotides: 9. The CDR3 has 14 residues. The V gene's germline CDR1 is MNHNS and CDR2 SASEGT. The CDR3 loop reads CASKPASGVQTQYF. Here the CDR3 DNA reads TGTGCCAGCAAACCAGCTAGCGGGGTCCAGACCCAGTACTTC.

This clonotype came up many times. The chain has TRBV12-3 or TRBV12-4 and TRBJ1-2; tentatively, D is TRBD1 (6 bases). The CDR3 sequence is 13 residues long. Trimming cost V 2 bases and J 6 bases, with 10 bases left between them. CDR3 region: CASSLRGLDGYTF. In nucleotides, the CDR3 is TGTGCCAGCAGTTTAAGGGGGTTGGATGGCTACACCTTC.

This clonotype was counted ten times or more. The chain uses TRBV5-6 and TRBJ2-1; D not certain. V was pared by 5 bases and J by 8 bases, with 8 bases between. Germline V gene sequence: CDR1 SGHDT, CDR2 YYEEEE. The CDR3 extends over 11 amino acids. The chain's CDR3 is CASRISDEQFF. DNA of the CDR3: TGTGCCAGCAGAATAAGCGATGAGCAGTTCTTC. Full variable domain (rest looked up from reference TRBV5-6 and TRBJ2-1): DAGVTQSPTHLIKTRGQQVTLRCSPKSGHDTVSWYQQALGQGPQFIFQYYEEEERQRGNFPDRFSGHQFPNYSSELNVNALLLGDSALYLCASRISDEQFFGPGTRLTVL.

The gene calls are TRBV10-3 and TRBJ2-1; TRBD1 matches 10 bases. The ends lost 5 bases at V and 5 bases at J; junction bases unmatched: 6. This CDR3 is 15 amino acids long. From germline, CDR1 is ENHRY and CDR2 SYGVKD. Here the CDR3 reads CAISKTGGADNEQFF. The CDR3 DNA sequence: TGTGCCATCAGTAAGACAGGGGGCGCAGACAATGAGCAGTTCTTC.

The gene calls are TRBV5-1 and TRBJ2-7, with a tentative D call TRBD1 (5 bases). V was shortened by 1 base and J by 3 bases, with 8 bases between the two germline ends. There are 13 residues in the CDR3. Germline CDR1 reads SGHRS; CDR2 reads YFSETQ. CDR3 DNA sequence: TGCGCCAGCAGCTTGATCAGGGACTACGAGCAGTACTTC. Residues: CASSLIRDYEQYF.